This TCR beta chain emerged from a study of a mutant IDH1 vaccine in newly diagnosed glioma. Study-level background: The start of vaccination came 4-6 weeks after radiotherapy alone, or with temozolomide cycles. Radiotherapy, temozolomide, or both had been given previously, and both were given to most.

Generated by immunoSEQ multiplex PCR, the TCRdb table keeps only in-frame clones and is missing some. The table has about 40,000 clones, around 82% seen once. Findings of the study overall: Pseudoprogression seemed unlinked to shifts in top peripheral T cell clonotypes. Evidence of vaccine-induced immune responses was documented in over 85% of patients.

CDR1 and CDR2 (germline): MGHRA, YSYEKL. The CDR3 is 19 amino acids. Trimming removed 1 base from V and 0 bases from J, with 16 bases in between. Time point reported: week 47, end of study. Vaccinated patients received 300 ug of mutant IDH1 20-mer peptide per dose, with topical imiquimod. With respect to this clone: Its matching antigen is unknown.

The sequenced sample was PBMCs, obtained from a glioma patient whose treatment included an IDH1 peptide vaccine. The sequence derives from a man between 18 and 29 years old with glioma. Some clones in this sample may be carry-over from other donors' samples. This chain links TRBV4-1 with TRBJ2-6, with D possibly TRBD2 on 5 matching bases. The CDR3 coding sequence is TGCGCCAGCAGCCAAGGGGCCCGGGGAACAGTCTCTGGGGCCAACGTCCTGACTTTC. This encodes CASSQGARGTVSGANVLTF.